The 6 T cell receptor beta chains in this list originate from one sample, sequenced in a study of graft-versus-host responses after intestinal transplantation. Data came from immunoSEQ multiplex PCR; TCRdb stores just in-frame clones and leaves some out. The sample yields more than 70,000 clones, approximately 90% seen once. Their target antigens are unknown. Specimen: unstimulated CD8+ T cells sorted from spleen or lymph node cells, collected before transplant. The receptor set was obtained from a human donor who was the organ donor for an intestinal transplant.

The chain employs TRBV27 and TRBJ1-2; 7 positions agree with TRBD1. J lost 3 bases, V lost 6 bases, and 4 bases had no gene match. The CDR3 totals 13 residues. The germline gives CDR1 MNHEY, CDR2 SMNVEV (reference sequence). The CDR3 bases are TGTGCCAGCAGCATCGGACAGGACTATGGCTACACCTTC. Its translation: CASSIGQDYGYTF.

The CDR3 loop is CASSLTPVPRGRNEQFF. CDR3 nucleotide sequence: TGTGCCAGCAGCTTAACGCCCGTCCCCAGGGGTAGGAATGAGCAGTTCTTC. The chain has TRBV11-3 and TRBJ2-1, with D tentatively TRBD1 (6 bases). Trimming removed 2 bases from V and 7 bases from J, with 21 bases in between. CDR1 and CDR2 from the germline V gene are SGHNT and YENEEA. CDR3 size: 17 residues. The full variable domain, rest sourced from reference TRBV11-3 and TRBJ2-1, is EAGVVQSPRYKIIEKKQPVAFWCNPISGHNTLYWYLQNLGQGPELLIRYENEEAVDDSQLPKDRFSAERLKGVDSTLKIQPAELGDSAVYLCASSLTPVPRGRNEQFFGPGTRLTVL.

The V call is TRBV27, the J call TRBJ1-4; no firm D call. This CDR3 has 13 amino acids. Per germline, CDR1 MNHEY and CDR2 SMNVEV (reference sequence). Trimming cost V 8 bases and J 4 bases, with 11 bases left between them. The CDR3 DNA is TGTGCCAGCCGGAGGGCCGGTAATGAAAAACTGTTTTTT. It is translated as CASRRAGNEKLFF.

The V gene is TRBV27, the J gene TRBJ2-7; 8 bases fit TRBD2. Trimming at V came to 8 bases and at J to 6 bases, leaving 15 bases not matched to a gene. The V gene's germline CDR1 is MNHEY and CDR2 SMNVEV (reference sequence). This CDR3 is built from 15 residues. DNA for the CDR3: TGTGCCAGCTCCCTGGCGGGGGGCTCTCCTCGCGAGCAGTACTTC. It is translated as CASSLAGGSPREQYF.

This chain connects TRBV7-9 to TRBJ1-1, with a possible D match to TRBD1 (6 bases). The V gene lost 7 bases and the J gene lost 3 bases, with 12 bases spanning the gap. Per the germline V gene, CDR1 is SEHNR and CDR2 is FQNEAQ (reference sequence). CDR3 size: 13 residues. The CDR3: CASIKPGDTEAFF. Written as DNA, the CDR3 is TGTGCCAGCATCAAACCAGGGGACACTGAAGCTTTCTTT.

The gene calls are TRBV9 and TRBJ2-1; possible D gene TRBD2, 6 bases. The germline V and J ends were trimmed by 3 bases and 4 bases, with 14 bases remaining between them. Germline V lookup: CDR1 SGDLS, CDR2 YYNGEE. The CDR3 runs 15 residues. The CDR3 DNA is TGTGCCAGCAGCGGGTCGGGACTTTCTTACAATGAGCAGTTCTTC. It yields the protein CASSGSGLSYNEQFF.